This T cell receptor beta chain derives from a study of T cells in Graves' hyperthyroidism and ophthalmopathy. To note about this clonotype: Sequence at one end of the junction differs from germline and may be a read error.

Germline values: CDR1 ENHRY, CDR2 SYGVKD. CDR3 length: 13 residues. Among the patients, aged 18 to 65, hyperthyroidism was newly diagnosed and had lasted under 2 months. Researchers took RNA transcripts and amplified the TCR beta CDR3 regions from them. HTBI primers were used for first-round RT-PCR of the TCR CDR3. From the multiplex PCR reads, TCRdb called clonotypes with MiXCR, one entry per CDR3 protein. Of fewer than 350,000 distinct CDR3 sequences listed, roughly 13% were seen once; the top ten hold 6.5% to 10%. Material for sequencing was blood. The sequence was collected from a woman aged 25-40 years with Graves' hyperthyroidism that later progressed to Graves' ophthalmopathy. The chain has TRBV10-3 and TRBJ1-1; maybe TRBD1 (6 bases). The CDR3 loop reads CATSEGGDTEAFF. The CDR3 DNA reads TGTGCCACCAGTGAGGGGGGCGACACTGAAGCTTTCTTT.